This is a list of T cell receptor beta chains from one sample in a study of shared clonotypes between healthy human individuals. The assay was immunoSEQ multiplex PCR, and TCRdb's table has in-frame clones only and misses some. The table has 1.4 million to 1.5 million clones, approximately 97% seen once. Sequencing was done on a sample of naive CD4+ T cells sorted from blood. The receptors shown here come from a man between 25 and 39 years old in good health. Both conserved end residues are part of each CDR3. A D gene is named only where the DNA matches it firmly. The size entry is marked missing in some rows and otherwise reads once, few, many or a size class.

clone_size: NA
j_call: TRBJ2-1
v_call: TRBV18
d_call: TRBD1
cdr3_nt: TGTGCCAGCTCAGGAAGGACAGGGGGCGCTGCGGGCAATGAGCAGTTCTTC
cdr3_aa: CASSGRTGGAAGNEQFF

clone_size: NA
j_call: TRBJ2-3
v_call: TRBV7-9
d_call: NA
cdr3_nt: TGTGCCAGCAGCGCCACAGGAGTCCATGCGCAGTATTTT
cdr3_aa: CASSATGVHAQYF

clone_size: NA
j_call: TRBJ2-7
v_call: TRBV5-1
d_call: NA
cdr3_nt: TGCGCCAGCAGCTTAGACACCCCAACCTACGAGCAGTACTTC
cdr3_aa: CASSLDTPTYEQYF

clone_size: NA
j_call: TRBJ2-5
v_call: TRBV5-1
d_call: NA
cdr3_nt: TGCGCCAGCAGCTTTTTGCCAGGGCAAGAGACCCAGTACTTC
cdr3_aa: CASSFLPGQETQYF

clone_size: NA
j_call: TRBJ1-5
v_call: TRBV28
d_call: TRBD1
cdr3_nt: TGTGCCAGCAGTCTCCTCTCCGGGACAGGGAGCAATCAGCCCCAGCATTTT
cdr3_aa: CASSLLSGTGSNQPQHF

clone_size: NA
j_call: TRBJ2-7
v_call: TRBV30
d_call: NA
cdr3_nt: TGTGCCTGGAGTCCCCCAGGACAATCCAAGCAGTACTTC
cdr3_aa: CAWSPPGQSKQYF

clone_size: NA
j_call: TRBJ1-1
v_call: TRBV19
d_call: NA
cdr3_nt: TGTGCCAGTAGTATAGCACGAGGGGCTGCCCAAGCTTTCTTT
cdr3_aa: CASSIARGAAQAFF

clone_size: NA
j_call: TRBJ1-3
v_call: TRBV7-9
d_call: NA
cdr3_nt: TGTGCCAGCAGCTTAGCGAGCAGTGCCGCTGGAAACACCATATATTTT
cdr3_aa: CASSLASSAAGNTIYF

clone_size: NA
j_call: TRBJ2-3
v_call: TRBV2
d_call: TRBD2
cdr3_nt: TGTGCCAGCAGGACGACTAGCGGGAGAACCATTGGCACAGATACGCAGTATTTT
cdr3_aa: CASRTTSGRTIGTDTQYF

clone_size: NA
j_call: TRBJ2-3
v_call: TRBV5-1
d_call: NA
cdr3_nt: TGCGCCAGCAGCCCCGGGACCCCATGGATAGATACGCAGTATTTT
cdr3_aa: CASSPGTPWIDTQYF

clone_size: NA
j_call: TRBJ2-7
v_call: TRBV29-1
d_call: NA
cdr3_nt: TGCAGCGTTGTTTGGGGGGACTACGAGCAGTACTTC
cdr3_aa: CSVVWGDYEQYF

clone_size: once
j_call: TRBJ2-1
v_call: TRBV29-1
d_call: TRBD2
cdr3_nt: TGCAGCTCCATGGGGACCGGGACTAGCGGGAGGGGTATCAATGAGCAGTTCTTC
cdr3_aa: CSSMGTGTSGRGINEQFF

clone_size: NA
j_call: TRBJ2-7
v_call: TRBV11-3
d_call: TRBD1
cdr3_nt: TGTGCCAGCAGCCCACAGGGGGATTCCTACGAGCAGTACTTC
cdr3_aa: CASSPQGDSYEQYF

clone_size: NA
j_call: TRBJ2-3
v_call: TRBV7-2
d_call: NA
cdr3_nt: TGTGCCAGCAGCTTCTCTTGGTGGAGCACAGATACGCAGTATTTT
cdr3_aa: CASSFSWWSTDTQYF

clone_size: NA
j_call: TRBJ2-4
v_call: TRBV28
d_call: NA
cdr3_nt: TGTGCCAGCAGTCTCGTCACGATGGCCAAAAACATTCAGTACTTC
cdr3_aa: CASSLVTMAKNIQYF

clone_size: NA
j_call: TRBJ2-7
v_call: TRBV9
d_call: TRBD2
cdr3_nt: TGTGCCAGCAGCGTAGGTAGCGGGAGCTACGAGCAGTACTTC
cdr3_aa: CASSVGSGSYEQYF

clone_size: NA
j_call: TRBJ1-4
v_call: TRBV29-1
d_call: TRBD1
cdr3_nt: TGCAGCGGGGGAGACAGGGTTAATGAAAAACTGTTTTTT
cdr3_aa: CSGGDRVNEKLFF

clone_size: NA
j_call: TRBJ2-2
v_call: TRBV29-1
d_call: NA
cdr3_nt: TGCAGCGTTGAAGATGGCCCTTTCAGGAACACCGGGGAGCTGTTTTTT
cdr3_aa: CSVEDGPFRNTGELFF

clone_size: NA
j_call: TRBJ1-2
v_call: TRBV5-4
d_call: TRBD1
cdr3_nt: TGTGCCAGCAGTTACCCAGGGGGTGGTGGCTACACCTTC
cdr3_aa: CASSYPGGGGYTF

clone_size: NA
j_call: TRBJ2-7
v_call: TRBV6-6
d_call: NA
cdr3_nt: TGTGCCAGCAGTTACTCGACCGGGGGTAGCCCCGAGCAGTACTTC
cdr3_aa: CASSYSTGGSPEQYF

clone_size: NA
j_call: TRBJ2-7
v_call: TRBV7-9
d_call: TRBD2
cdr3_nt: TGTGCCAGCAGCTTAGACCTAGCGGGCGAGCAGTACTTC
cdr3_aa: CASSLDLAGEQYF

clone_size: NA
j_call: TRBJ2-1
v_call: TRBV9
d_call: TRBD2
cdr3_nt: TGTGCCAGCAGCGTTACCGGGACTAGCGGGAGTTACAATGAGCAGTTCTTC
cdr3_aa: CASSVTGTSGSYNEQFF

clone_size: NA
j_call: TRBJ2-1
v_call: TRBV5-5
d_call: TRBD2
cdr3_nt: TGTGCCAGCAGCCCTCTAGCGGGTAATTACAATGAGCAGTTCTTC
cdr3_aa: CASSPLAGNYNEQFF

clone_size: NA
j_call: TRBJ2-7
v_call: TRBV5-4
d_call: NA
cdr3_nt: TGTGCCAGCAGCTTGGGTGCCAGGGCCTACGAGCAGTACTTC
cdr3_aa: CASSLGARAYEQYF